The entry that follows covers one TCR beta chain sequence. V shed 0 bases and J 4 bases; nucleotides not matched to a gene: 9. The CDR3 runs 16 residues. The V gene's germline CDR1 is SGHNT and CDR2 YYREEE (reference sequence). These data are taken from a study of blood T cell repertoires in COVID-19. Only in-frame clones appear in the TCRdb table, and some are missing; sequencing was by immunoSEQ multiplex PCR. The sample lists some 100,000 clones, approximately 90% occurring once. The chain has TRBV5-4 and TRBJ2-5; 7 bases fit TRBD2. Sequencing was carried out using peripheral blood. This TCR was sampled from a human donor with acute or convalescent COVID-19. The donor label of this sample is uncertain. The CDR3 DNA is TGTGCCAGCAGCTTGGGTGGGGGAGGGCTCCGAGAGACCCAGTACTTC. It yields the protein CASSLGGGGLRETQYF.